This paragraph covers one T cell receptor (beta chain) sequence. The germline V gene encodes CDR1 MGHRA and CDR2 YSYEKL. The CDR3 runs to 17 residues. With V trimmed by 3 bases and J by 2 bases, 12 bases remained unmatched. These data belong to a study of PD-L1 blockade in urothelial cancer. Study-level information: Atezolizumab was started by patients in about 2014 at 1,200 mg intravenously every 3 weeks. Each patient had 0 to 3 earlier chemotherapy regimens.

Method: immunoSEQ multiplex PCR; TCRdb's copy keeps in-frame clones and lacks some. Seen here are tens of thousands of clones, 80% to 90% observed once, and the top ten hold around 3.6%. The TCR sequence derives from a man aged 45-65 years with urothelial cancer. This sample comprised PBMCs, obtained around atezolizumab (anti-PD-L1) treatment. The genes are TRBV4-1 and TRBJ1-2; 7 positions match TRBD1. CDR3 amino acids: CASSHPRNGTANYGYTF. The CDR3 nucleotides read TGCGCCAGCAGCCACCCGAGGAACGGGACAGCCAACTATGGCTACACCTTC.